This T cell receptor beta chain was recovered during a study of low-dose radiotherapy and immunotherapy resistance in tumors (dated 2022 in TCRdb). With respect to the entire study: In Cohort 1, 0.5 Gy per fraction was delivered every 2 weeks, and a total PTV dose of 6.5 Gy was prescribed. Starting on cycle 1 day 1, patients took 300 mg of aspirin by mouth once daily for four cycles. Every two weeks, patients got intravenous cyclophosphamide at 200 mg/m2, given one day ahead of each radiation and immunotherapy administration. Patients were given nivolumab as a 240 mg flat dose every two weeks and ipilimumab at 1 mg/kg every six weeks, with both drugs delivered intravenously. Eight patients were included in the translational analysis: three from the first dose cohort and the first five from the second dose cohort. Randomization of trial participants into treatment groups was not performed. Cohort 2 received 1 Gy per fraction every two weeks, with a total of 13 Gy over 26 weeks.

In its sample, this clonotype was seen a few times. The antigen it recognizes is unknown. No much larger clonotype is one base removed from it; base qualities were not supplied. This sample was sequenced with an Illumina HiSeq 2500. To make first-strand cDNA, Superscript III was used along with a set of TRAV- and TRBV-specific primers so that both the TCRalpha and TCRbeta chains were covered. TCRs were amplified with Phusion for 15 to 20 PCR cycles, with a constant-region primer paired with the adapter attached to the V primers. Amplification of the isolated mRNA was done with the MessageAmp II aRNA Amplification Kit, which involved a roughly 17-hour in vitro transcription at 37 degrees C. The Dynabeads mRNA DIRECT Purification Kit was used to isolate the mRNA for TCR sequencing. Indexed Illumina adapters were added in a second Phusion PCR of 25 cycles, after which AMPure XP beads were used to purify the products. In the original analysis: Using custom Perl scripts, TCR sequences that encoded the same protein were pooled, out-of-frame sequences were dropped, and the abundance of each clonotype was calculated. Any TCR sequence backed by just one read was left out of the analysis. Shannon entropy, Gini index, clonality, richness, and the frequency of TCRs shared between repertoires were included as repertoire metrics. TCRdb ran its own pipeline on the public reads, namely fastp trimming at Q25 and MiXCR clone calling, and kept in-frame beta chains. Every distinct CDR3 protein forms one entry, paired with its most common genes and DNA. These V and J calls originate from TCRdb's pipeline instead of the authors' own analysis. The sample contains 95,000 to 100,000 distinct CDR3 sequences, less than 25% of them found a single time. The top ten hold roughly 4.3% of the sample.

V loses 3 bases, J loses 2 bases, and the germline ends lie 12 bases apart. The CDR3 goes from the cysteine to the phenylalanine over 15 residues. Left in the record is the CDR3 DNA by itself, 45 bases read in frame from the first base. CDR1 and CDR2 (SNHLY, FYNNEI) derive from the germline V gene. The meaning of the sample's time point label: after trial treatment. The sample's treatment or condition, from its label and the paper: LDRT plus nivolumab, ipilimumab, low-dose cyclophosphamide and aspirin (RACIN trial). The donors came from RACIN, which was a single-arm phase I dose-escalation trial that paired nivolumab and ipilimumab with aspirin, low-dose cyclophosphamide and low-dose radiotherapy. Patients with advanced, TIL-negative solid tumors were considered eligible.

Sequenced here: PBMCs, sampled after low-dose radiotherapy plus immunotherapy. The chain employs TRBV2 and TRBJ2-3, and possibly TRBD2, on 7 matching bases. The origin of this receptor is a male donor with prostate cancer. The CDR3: CASSDGRGPTDTQYF. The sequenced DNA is TGTGCCAGCAGTGATGGGCGGGGGCCCACAGATACGCAGTATTTT.